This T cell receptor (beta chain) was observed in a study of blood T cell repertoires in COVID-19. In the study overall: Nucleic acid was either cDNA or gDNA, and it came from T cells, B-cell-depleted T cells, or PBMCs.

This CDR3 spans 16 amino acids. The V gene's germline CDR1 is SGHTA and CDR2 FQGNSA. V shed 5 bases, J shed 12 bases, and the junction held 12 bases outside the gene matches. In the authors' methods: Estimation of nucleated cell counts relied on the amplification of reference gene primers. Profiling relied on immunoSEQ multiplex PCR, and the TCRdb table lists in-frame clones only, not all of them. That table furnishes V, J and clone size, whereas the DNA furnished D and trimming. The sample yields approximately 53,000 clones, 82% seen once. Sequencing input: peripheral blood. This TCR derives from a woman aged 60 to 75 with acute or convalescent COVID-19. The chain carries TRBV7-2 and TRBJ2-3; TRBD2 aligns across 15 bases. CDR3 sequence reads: CASSEQRTSGGAFQYF. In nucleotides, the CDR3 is TGTGCCAGCAGCGAGCAGCGGACTAGCGGGGGGGCCTTTCAGTATTTT.